The clone carrying this TCR beta chain was picked up many times. The antigen is undetermined. CDR3 length: 13 residues. The V end was cut by 1 base, the J end by 12 bases, with 13 bases between. Germline CDR1 reads SGHTA; CDR2 reads FQGNSA. The sample comes from a study of response to subunit inactivated influenza vaccine. Study outcomes and limitations: After each seasonal influenza vaccination, few new T cells are recruited, the authors suggested.

In TCRdb, the RT-PCR reads were re-called with MiXCR into one record per CDR3 protein. The sample consists of 630,000 or so distinct CDR3 sequences, 15% to 18% of them appearing once. This rearrangement joins TRBV7-2 to TRBJ2-1; D possibly corresponds to TRBD1 (6 bases). The TCR originated in a man aged 50 to 59 who received an inactivated influenza vaccine. The sequencing used PBMCs from blood, collected 11 to 12 days after vaccination. In DNA form, the CDR3 reads TGTGCCAGCAGCTTAGTTTGGGGGCGCGGGCAGTTCTTC. This translates into CASSLVWGRGQFF.